This entry features one T cell receptor beta chain sequence. This clone was detected only a few times. The clone's antigen remains unknown. No much larger clonotype is one base removed from it; base qualities were not supplied. Each donor gave one peripheral blood draw, about 110 mL on average, collected into heparinised tubes. Using a panel that included CD45RO, CCR7, CD25, CD127, CD95 and CD27, naive, central memory, regulatory and stem cell-like memory CD4+ T cells were sorted on a BD FACSAria II. All sorted populations exceeded 95% purity. PBMCs were isolated right away by Lymphoprep density gradient centrifugation and were stained directly, without culture. So that batch effects would be minimized, each experiment stained and sorted samples in pairs, pairing one healthy donor with one patient. This specimen comes from a study of beta chain features in type 1 diabetes (dated by TCRdb to 2016 to 2019). With regard to the full study: Mean age, gender distribution, total cell number and subset yield did not differ between patients and healthy donors. A total of about 99,000,000 sorted cells were examined across all samples, and RNA yield correlated strongly with the number of cells per subset. The study compared the TCRB repertoires of sorted circulating CD4+ T cell subsets in recently diagnosed type 1 diabetes patients with those in matched healthy donors. Naive and central memory subsets were obtained from all 28 donors, but regulatory and stem cell-like memory subsets were isolated from only 8 patients and roughly 8 healthy donors.

Trimming accounts for 1 base at V and 9 bases at J, while the number of junction bases matched to no gene is 3. From the germline V gene, CDR1 is SNHLY and CDR2 is FYNNEI. The CDR3 numbers 13 residues from cysteine through phenylalanine. Only the CDR3 region is kept as DNA, spanning 39 bases read in frame from base 1. Study-wide conclusions, independent of this receptor: A moderate but significant shortening of TCRB CDR3 length was observed in type 1 diabetes patients in all four CD4+ subsets. Because cDNA rather than genomic DNA was sequenced, highly expressing activated cells could have been over-represented, although no difference in activation and CD3 levels was found between groups. PCR might favor shorter templates, but patient and control samples were amplified and corrected together, so any skew would affect both groups equally. HLA sub-analyses involved small numbers of individuals, so any influence of HLA type on TCRB rearrangement remained unresolved. Naive, central memory and regulatory TCRB repertoires appeared more similar among patients than among healthy donors. At VDJ recombination sites, type 1 diabetes patients had fewer insertions and more deleted nucleotides, which implies abnormalities in thymic rearrangement.

The entire amount of isolated RNA was reverse transcribed using the High Capacity cDNA Reverse Transcription Kit, so the sequenced TCRB transcripts were expressed ones. Naive, central memory and regulatory T cell samples underwent deep immunoSEQ sequencing, averaging about 3.57 million total reads per sample. Sorted cells were lysed in RLT buffer, and RNA was extracted using DNase-treated RNeasy Micro or Mini kits according to cell number. To prevent cross-contamination, every cell subset was processed on its own, while patient and healthy donor samples were processed together. The immunoSEQ multiplex PCR was used to amplify TCRB sequences from cDNA, generating 87-bp fragments that spanned the CDR3 region. Sequencing of the amplicons was performed on the Illumina HiSeq platform. As for how the authors treated the data: PCR bias was corrected computationally using synthetic template baselines, and reads within Hamming distance 2 were collapsed, with unmergeable singletons discarded. Reads were aligned against IMGT so that V, D and J genes, CDR3 length and insertions or deletions at six rearrangement sites could be assigned. Within each subset, clonotype counts were normalized to sorted cell number, after which true diversity and Gini coefficients were computed with the tcR R package. Repertoire sharing was quantified using the overlap coefficient calculated on TCRB nucleotide sequences. In its TCRdb copy, this immuneACCESS table keeps in-frame sequences only and misses some clones. Where compared with another copy, unresolved V genes explain less than half of these, and the others have no known cause. V and J calls and clone size follow that table, whereas D and trimming were derived from the DNA. The sample contains about 52,000 clones, over 40% of them found a single time. The ten largest make up around 1.5% of the sample.

Sequenced material: Tregs from blood. Sample cell subset or site, as interpreted from the label and publication: regulatory CD4+ T cells. Recombination linked TRBV2 to TRBJ2-4; 7 middle bases align to TRBD1. The receptor was isolated from a young man with type 1 diabetes. The CDR3 sequence is CASSEGNRGIQYF. The nucleotide sequence reads TGTGCCAGCAGTGAAGGTAACAGGGGCATTCAGTACTTC.